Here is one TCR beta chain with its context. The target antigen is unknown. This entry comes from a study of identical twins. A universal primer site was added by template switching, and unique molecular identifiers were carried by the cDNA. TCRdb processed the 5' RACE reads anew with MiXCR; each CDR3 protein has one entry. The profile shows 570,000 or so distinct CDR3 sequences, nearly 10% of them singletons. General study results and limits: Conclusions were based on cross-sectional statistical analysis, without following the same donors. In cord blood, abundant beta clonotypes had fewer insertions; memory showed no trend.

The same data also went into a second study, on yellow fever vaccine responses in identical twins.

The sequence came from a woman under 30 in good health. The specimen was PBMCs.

The chain's CDR3 is CAWEAGDYEQYF. The DNA of the CDR3 is TGTGCCTGGGAGGCGGGGGACTACGAGCAGTACTTC. The J gene is TRBJ2-7, the V gene TRBV30; 7 bases are shared with TRBD2. The CDR3 length is 12 residues. The germline gives CDR1 GTSNPN, CDR2 SVGIG (reference sequence). V lost 5 bases and J lost 3; bases outside the gene matches: 4.